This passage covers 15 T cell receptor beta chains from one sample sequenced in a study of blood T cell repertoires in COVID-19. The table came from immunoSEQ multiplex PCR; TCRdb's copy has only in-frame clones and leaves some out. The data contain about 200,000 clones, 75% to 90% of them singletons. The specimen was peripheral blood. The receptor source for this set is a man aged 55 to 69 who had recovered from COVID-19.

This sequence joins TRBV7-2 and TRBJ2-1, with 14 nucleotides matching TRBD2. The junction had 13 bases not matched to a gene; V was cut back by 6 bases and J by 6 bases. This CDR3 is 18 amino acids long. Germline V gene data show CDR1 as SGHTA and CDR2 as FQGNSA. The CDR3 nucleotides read TGTGCCAGCAGTCCAAGGGGAGCCGGGACTAGCGGGGGCAATGAGCAGTTCTTC. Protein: CASSPRGAGTSGGNEQFF.

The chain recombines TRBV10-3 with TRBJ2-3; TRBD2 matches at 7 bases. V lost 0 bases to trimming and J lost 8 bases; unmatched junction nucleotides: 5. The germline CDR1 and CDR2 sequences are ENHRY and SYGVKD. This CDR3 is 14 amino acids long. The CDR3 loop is CAISESGGGLTQYF. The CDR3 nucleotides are TGTGCCATCAGTGAGTCAGGCGGGGGACTTACGCAGTATTTT.

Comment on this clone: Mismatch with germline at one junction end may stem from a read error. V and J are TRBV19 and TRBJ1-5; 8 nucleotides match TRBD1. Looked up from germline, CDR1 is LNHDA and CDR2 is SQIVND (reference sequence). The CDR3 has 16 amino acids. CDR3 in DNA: TGTGCCAGTAGTACCGAAAGGACAGGGAGCACTCAGCCCCAGCATTTT. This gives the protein CASSTERTGSTQPQHF.

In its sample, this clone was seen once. The DNA for the CDR3 is TGTGCCACCCGTTTTGGAGCGAATTCACCCCTCCACTTT. It encodes CATRFGANSPLHF. The genes are TRBV15 and TRBJ1-6, with D uncertain. Germline CDR1 is LNHNV and CDR2 is YYDKDF (reference sequence). This CDR3 region has 13 residues. Trimming removed 8 bases from V and 7 bases from J, with 12 bases in between.

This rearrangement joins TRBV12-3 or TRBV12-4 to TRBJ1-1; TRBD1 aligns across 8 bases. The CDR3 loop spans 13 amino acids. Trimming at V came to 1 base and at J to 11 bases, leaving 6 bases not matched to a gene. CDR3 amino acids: CASSLGSGGRAFF. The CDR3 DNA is TGTGCCAGCAGTTTAGGCTCAGGGGGCCGGGCTTTCTTT.

CDR3 nucleotides: TGTGCCAGCAGCTTAGCTGCCCCGGGATTTAATCAGCCCCAGCATTTT. This encodes CASSLAAPGFNQPQHF. The gene calls are TRBV7-2 and TRBJ1-5, with D hard to call. The CDR3 runs 16 residues. CDR1 is SGHTA, CDR2 FQGNSA, per germline. Between the trimmed V and J ends, which lost 0 bases and 4 bases, there was a span of 13 bases.

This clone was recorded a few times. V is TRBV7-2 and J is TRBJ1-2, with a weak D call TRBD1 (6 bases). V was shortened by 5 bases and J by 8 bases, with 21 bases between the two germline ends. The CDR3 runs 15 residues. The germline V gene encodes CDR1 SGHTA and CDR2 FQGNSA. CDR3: CASSIQGMMEGGYTF. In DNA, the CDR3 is TGTGCCAGCAGCATACAGGGAATGATGGAAGGAGGCTACACCTTC. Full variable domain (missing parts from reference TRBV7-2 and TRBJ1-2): GAGVSQSPSNKVTEKGKDVELRCDPISGHTALYWYRQSLGQGLEFLIYFQGNSAPDKSGLPSDRFSAERTGGSVSTLTIQRTQQEDSAVYLCASSIQGMMEGGYTFGSGTRLTVV.

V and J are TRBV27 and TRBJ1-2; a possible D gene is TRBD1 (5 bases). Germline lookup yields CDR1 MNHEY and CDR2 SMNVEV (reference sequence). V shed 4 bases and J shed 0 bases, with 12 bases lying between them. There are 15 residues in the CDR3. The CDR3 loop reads CASSSRGGTNYGYTF. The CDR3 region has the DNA TGTGCCAGCAGTTCCCGGGGGGGAACTAACTATGGCTACACCTTC.

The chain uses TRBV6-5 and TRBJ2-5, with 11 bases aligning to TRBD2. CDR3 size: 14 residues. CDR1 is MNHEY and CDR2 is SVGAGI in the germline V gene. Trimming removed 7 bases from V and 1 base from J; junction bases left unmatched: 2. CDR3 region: CASKLAGAQETQYF. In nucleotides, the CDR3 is TGTGCCAGCAAACTAGCGGGAGCCCAAGAGACCCAGTACTTC.

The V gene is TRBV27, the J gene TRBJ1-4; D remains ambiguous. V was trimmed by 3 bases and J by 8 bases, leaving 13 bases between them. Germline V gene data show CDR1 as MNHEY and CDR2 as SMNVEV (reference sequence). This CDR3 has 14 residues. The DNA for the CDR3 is TGTGCCAGCAGTTTTGAGGGTTTAGGGGAAAAACTGTTTTTT. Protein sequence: CASSFEGLGEKLFF.

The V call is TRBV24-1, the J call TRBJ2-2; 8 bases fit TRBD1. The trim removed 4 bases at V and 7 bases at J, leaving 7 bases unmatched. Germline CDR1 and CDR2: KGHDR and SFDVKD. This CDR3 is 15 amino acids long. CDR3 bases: TGTGCCACCAGTGAAGGGGACAGGTCTTTCGGGGAGCTGTTTTTT. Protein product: CATSEGDRSFGELFF.

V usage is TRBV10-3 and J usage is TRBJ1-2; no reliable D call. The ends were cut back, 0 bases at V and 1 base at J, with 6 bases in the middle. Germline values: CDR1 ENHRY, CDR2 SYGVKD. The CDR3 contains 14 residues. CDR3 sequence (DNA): TGTGCCATCAGTGAGTCGACAAATAACTATGGCTACACCTTC. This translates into CAISESTNNYGYTF.

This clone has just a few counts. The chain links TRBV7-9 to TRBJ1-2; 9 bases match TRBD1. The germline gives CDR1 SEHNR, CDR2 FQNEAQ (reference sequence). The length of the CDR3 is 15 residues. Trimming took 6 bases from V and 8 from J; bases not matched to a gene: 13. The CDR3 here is CASRRSPGQGRGYTF. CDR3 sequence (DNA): TGTGCCAGCAGACGATCCCCGGGACAGGGAAGGGGCTACACCTTC.

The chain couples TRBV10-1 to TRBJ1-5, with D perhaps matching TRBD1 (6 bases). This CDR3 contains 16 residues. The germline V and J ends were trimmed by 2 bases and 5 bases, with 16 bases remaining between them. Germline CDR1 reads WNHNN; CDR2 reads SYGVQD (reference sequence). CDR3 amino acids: CASSEIGRGFYQPQHF. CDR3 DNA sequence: TGCGCCAGCAGTGAGATCGGCAGGGGATTCTATCAGCCCCAGCATTTT.

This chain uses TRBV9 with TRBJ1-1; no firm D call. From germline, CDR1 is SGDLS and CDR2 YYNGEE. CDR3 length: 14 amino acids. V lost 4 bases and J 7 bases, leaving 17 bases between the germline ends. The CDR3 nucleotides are TGTGCCAGCAGCTTTTCCAACTCTCCTCGTGAAGCTTTCTTT. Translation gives CASSFSNSPREAFF.